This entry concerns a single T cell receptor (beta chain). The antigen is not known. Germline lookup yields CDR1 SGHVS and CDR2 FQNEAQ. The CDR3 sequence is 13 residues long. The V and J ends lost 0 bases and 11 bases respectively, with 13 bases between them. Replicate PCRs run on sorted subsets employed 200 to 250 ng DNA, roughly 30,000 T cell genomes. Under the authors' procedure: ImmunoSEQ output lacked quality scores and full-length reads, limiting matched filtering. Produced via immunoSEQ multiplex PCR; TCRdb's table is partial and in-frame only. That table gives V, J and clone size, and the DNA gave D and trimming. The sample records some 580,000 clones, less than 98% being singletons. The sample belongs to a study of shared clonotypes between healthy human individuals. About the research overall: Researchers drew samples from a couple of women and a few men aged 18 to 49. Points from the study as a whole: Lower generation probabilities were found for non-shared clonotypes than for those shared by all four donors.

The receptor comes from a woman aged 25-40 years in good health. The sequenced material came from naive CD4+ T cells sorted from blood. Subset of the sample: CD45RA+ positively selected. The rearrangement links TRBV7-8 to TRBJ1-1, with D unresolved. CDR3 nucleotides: TGTGCCAGCAGCTTAGCGTTCCCCGGCGGGGCTTTCTTT. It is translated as CASSLAFPGGAFF.